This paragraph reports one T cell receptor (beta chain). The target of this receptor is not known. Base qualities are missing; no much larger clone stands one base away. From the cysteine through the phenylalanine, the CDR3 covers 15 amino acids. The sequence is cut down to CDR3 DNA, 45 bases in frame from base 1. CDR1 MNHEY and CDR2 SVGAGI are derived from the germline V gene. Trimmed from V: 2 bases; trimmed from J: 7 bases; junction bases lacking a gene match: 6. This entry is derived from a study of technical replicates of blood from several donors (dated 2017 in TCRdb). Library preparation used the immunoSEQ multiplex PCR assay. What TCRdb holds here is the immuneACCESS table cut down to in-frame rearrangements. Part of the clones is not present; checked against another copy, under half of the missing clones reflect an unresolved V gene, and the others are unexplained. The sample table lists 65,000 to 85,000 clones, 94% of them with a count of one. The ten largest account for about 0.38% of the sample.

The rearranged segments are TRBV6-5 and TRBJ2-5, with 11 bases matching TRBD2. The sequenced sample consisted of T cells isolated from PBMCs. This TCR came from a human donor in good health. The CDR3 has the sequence CASSYGLAGGGTQYF. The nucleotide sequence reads TGTGCCAGCAGTTACGGGCTAGCGGGAGGCGGGACCCAGTACTTC.